The clone carrying this TCR beta chain showed up just a few times. Its antigen is not identified. MiXCR, applied by TCRdb to the 5' RACE reads, yields one record per CDR3 protein. The sample carries around 530,000 distinct CDR3 sequences, about a fifth recorded once. The CDR3 loop spans 15 amino acids. Trimming cost V 2 bases and J 6 bases, with 13 bases left between them. The germline gives CDR1 KGHDR, CDR2 SFDVKD. This sample stems from a study of T-cell memory formation after mild COVID-19. General study findings and limits: Some SARS-CoV-2-responding clones were already detected in memory before infection. Clones that contracted clustered mainly in CM and EM if CD4+ and in EMRA if CD8+. For second-wave clones that peaked at day 37, SARS-CoV-2 specificity went unverified. Clones contracting over day 15 to 85 were CD4/CD8 balanced, with later expanders leaning CD4+.

The material sequenced was PBMCs or a T cell subset sorted from them (not recorded which). This chain joins TRBV24-1 and TRBJ2-1, with D perhaps matching TRBD1 (6 bases). This TCR was recovered from an adult woman who had mild COVID-19 (a few samples of this study predate the infection). Cell type and time point are not known. The chain's CDR3 is CATSDWPGQGNEQFF. CDR3 DNA: TGTGCCACCAGTGATTGGCCGGGACAAGGCAATGAGCAGTTCTTC.